This TCR beta chain is drawn from a study of blood T cells in healthy people across ages. Findings of the study overall: Conclusively comparing naive with antigen-experienced cells was impossible with unsorted PBMCs.

Worth noting for this clonotype: Its antigen is undetermined.

J was trimmed by 7 bases and V by 6 bases; bases with no gene match: 15. The CDR3 is made up of 17 amino acids. CDR1 and CDR2 (germline): MNHNS, SASEGT. Then a second PCR, running roughly 7 to 11 cycles, was carried out with a sample-barcoded 5' primer and a J-beta primer mix. In TCRdb, the 5' RACE reads were re-called with MiXCR into one record per CDR3 protein. The sample includes about 670,000 distinct CDR3 sequences, around 38% of them seen just once. The receptor was derived from an elderly man in good health. V is TRBV6-1 and J is TRBJ1-5; 10 bases line up with TRBD1. Sequenced sample: blood. The CDR3 region has the DNA TGTGCCAGCAGCCGTATCCGAAGACAGGGGGCTTCGCAGCCCCAGCATTTT. This codes for CASSRIRRQGASQPQHF.